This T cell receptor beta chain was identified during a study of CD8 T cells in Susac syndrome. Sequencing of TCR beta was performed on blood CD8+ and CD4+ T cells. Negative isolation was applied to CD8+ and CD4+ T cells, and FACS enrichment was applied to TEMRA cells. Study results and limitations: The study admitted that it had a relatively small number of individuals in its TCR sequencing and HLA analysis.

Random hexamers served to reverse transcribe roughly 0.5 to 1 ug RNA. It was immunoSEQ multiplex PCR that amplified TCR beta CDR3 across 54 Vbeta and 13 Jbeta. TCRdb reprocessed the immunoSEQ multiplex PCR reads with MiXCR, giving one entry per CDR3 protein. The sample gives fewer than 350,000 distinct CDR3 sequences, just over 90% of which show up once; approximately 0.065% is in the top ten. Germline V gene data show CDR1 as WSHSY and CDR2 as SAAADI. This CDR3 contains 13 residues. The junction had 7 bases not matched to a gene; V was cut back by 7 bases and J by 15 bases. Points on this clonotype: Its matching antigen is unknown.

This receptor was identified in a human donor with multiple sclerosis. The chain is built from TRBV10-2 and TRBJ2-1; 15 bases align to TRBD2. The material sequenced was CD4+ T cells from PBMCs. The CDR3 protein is CASTRTSGGAGFF. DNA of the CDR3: TGCGCCAGCACCAGGACTAGCGGGGGGGCCGGGTTCTTC.